This entry concerns a single T cell receptor beta chain. What it recognizes is unknown. These data originate in a study of beta chain features in type 1 diabetes. Findings and limits, study-wide: Comparison showed that naive, central memory and Treg TCRB repertoires appeared more similar among patients than among healthy donors.

V was pared by 3 bases and J by 0 bases, with 4 bases of the junction left unmatched. Germline loops: CDR1 SEHNR, CDR2 FQNEAQ (reference sequence). CDR3 size: 15 residues. As every portion of the isolated RNA was reverse transcribed, the sequencing read expressed TCRB transcripts. Repertoires were generated with immunoSEQ multiplex PCR, while TCRdb's copy carries only in-frame clones and drops some. Of fewer than 350,000 clones in the sample, around a fifth are singletons; the top ten hold approximately 0.043%. Sequenced input: naive CD4+ T cells from blood. This TCR derives from a woman aged 18-29 years in good health. This chain connects TRBV7-9 to TRBJ1-1; TRBD1 aligns across 7 bases. Written as DNA, the CDR3 is TGTGCCAGCAGCTTGGGACAGTCCATGAACACTGAAGCTTTCTTT. This encodes CASSLGQSMNTEAFF. Combining the CDR3 with reference TRBV7-9 and TRBJ1-1 gives the whole variable domain DTGVSQNPRHKITKRGQNVTFRCDPISEHNRLYWYRQTLGQGPEFLTYFQNEAQLEKSRLLSDRFSAERPKGSFSTLEIQRTEQGDSAMYLCASSLGQSMNTEAFFGQGTRLTVV.